This TCR beta chain was sequenced in a study of naive and memory T cell subsets. Whole-study findings and limits: In naive cells, over 90% of TCR sequences were seen only once. Possibly reflecting memory cells re-expressing CD45RA, a few larger clonotypes occurred in naive repertoires, especially CD8. Naive and memory repertoire findings lacked a ground truth for validation.

This clonotype was observed a handful of times. What it binds is unknown. CMV status came from CD4+ T cell IFNgamma after overnight CMV lysate stimulation of fresh PBMCs. J gave up 4 bases and V 4 bases, and 9 bases lay outside the gene matches. CDR3 length: 14 amino acids. The germline gives CDR1 SQVTM, CDR2 ANQGSEA. An equimolar mix of two oligonucleotides served as the beta constant-region primer for TRBC1 and TRBC2. The ligated cDNA underwent four PCR rounds using SP2 and nested alpha and beta constant-region primers. One entry per CDR3 protein, called by TCRdb with MiXCR from the UMI-ligation and nested PCR reads. The table shows approximately 150,000 distinct CDR3 sequences, with approximately 22% occurring only once.

Sequencing was performed on naive CD4+ T cells from blood. The V and J genes are TRBV29-1 and TRBJ2-7; 8 nucleotides line up with TRBD1. The receptor's source is a human donor in good health. The chain's CDR3 is CSVVGEDRVYEQYF. For the CDR3, the DNA is TGCAGCGTTGTCGGGGAGGACAGGGTGTACGAGCAGTACTTC.